Listed here are 24 T cell receptor beta chains from one sample, sequenced in a study of beta chain features in type 1 diabetes. The entirety of the isolated RNA underwent reverse transcription, so expressed TCRB transcripts were sequenced. Data came from immunoSEQ multiplex PCR; TCRdb stores just in-frame clones and leaves some out. The repertoire has fewer than 200,000 clones, roughly 8% of them found once; the top ten carry less than 0.85%. Source material: central memory CD4+ T cells from blood. Receptors were obtained from a man aged 18 to 30 in good health.

This chain connects TRBV6-1 to TRBJ1-5, with D tentatively TRBD1 (6 bases). Trimming removed 6 bases from V and 0 bases from J, with 12 bases in between. This CDR3 has 15 residues. Germline V CDR1 and CDR2: MNHNS, SASEGT. CDR3 sequence: CASSLAGVSNQPQHF. As DNA, the CDR3 is TGTGCCAGCAGCCTTGCAGGGGTTAGCAATCAGCCCCAGCATTTT.

The chain employs TRBV6-6 and TRBJ1-2, with TRBD1 identical over 10 bases. V shed 6 bases and J 4 bases; nucleotides not matched to a gene: 5. The V gene's germline CDR1 is MNHNY and CDR2 SVGAGI (reference sequence). This CDR3 is built from 14 residues. CDR3 loop: CASRAGQGIYGYTF. The CDR3, as DNA: TGTGCCAGCAGAGCGGGACAGGGGATCTATGGCTACACCTTC.

The chain uses TRBV4-2 and TRBJ2-1, with 9 bases fitting TRBD2. The CDR3 loop spans 16 amino acids. V shed 2 bases, J shed 1 base, and the junction held 3 bases outside the gene matches. The germline CDR1 and CDR2 sequences are LGHNA and YNFKEQ. The CDR3 DNA sequence: TGTGCCAGCAGCCAATATAGCGGGGGATCCTACAATGAGCAGTTCTTC. Translation: CASSQYSGGSYNEQFF.

This clone was counted between two and nine times. The rearrangement uses TRBV19 and TRBJ2-5, with 8 nucleotides matching TRBD2. There are 16 residues in the CDR3. CDR1 and CDR2 (germline): LNHDA, SQIVND (reference sequence). Trimming cost V 4 bases and J 3 bases; bases outside gene matches: 10. The CDR3 region has the DNA TGTGCCAGTAGTAGGGTTGTTTCAGCGGGAGAAGAGACCCAGTACTTC. It encodes CASSRVVSAGEETQYF.

Only a few counts were recorded for this clone. The chain combines TRBV14 with TRBJ2-3, with a weak D call TRBD1 (5 bases). Germline V gene data show CDR1 as SGHDN and CDR2 as FVKESK. V lost 5 bases and J lost 8, with 14 bases in between. CDR3 size: 13 residues. The CDR3 bases are TGTGCCAGCAGCACAGGCCTAGATACTACGCAGTATTTT. It codes for CASSTGLDTTQYF. The full variable domain, rest sourced from reference TRBV14 and TRBJ2-3, is EAGVTQFPSHSVIEKGQTVTLRCDPISGHDNLYWYRRVMGKEIKFLLHFVKESKQDESGMPNNRFLAERTGGTYSTLKVQPAELEDSGVYFCASSTGLDTTQYFGPGTRLTVL.

For the CDR3, the DNA is TGTGCCAGCAGATTACCGCTGGGGCCCAGCACAGATACGCAGTATTTT. Protein sequence: CASRLPLGPSTDTQYF. The chain carries TRBV28 and TRBJ2-3; D may be TRBD1 (5 bases). The V end lost 6 bases, the J end lost 0 bases, and 16 bases lay between the germline ends. CDR1 is MDHEN, CDR2 SYDVKM, per germline. CDR3 size: 16 residues.

This rearrangement joins TRBV5-1 to TRBJ1-4; D is unresolved. Trimming left V 2 bases short and J 2 bases short, with 13 bases between. Germline-derived CDR1 and CDR2 are SGHRS and YFSETQ. This CDR3 is 16 amino acids long. CDR3 sequence reads: CASSFSPPGTNEKLFF. CDR3 coding DNA: TGCGCCAGCAGCTTTTCCCCCCCGGGGACTAATGAAAAACTGTTTTTT.

In its sample, this clone was seen many times. CDR3: CATSREGQGQETQYF. CDR3 DNA: TGTGCCACCAGCAGAGAGGGGCAGGGTCAAGAGACCCAGTACTTC. The chain uses TRBV15 and TRBJ2-5, with D tentatively TRBD1 (5 bases). V was shortened by 0 bases and J by 2 bases, with 10 bases between the two germline ends. Germline V gives CDR1 LNHNV, CDR2 YYDKDF (reference sequence). The length of the CDR3 is 15 residues.

This clone was observed a few times. The chain has TRBV5-1 and TRBJ1-5; D unresolved. CDR3 size: 15 residues. The ends were cut back, 0 bases at V and 3 bases at J, with 10 bases in the middle. CDR1 and CDR2 from the germline V gene are SGHRS and YFSETQ. The CDR3 is CASSLDSGANQPQHF. For the CDR3, the DNA is TGCGCCAGCAGCTTGGATTCGGGTGCCAATCAGCCCCAGCATTTT.

The chain uses TRBV20-1 and TRBJ2-4, with D possibly being TRBD1 (5 bases). Trimming removed 1 base from V and 7 bases from J, with 5 bases in between. The CDR3 runs 11 residues. Germline CDR1 and CDR2: DFQATT and SNEGSKA (reference sequence). The CDR3 nucleotides are TGCAGTGCTAGAGCAGGGAACATTCAGTACTTC. Translating gives CSARAGNIQYF.

The genes are TRBV28 and TRBJ2-1; TRBD2 agrees at 14 bases. Germline lookup yields CDR1 MDHEN and CDR2 SYDVKM. The trim removed 6 bases at V and 4 bases at J, leaving 14 bases unmatched. The CDR3 totals 19 residues. CDR3 protein: CASSPRPGTSGSWYNEQFF. DNA of the CDR3: TGTGCCAGCAGCCCCAGGCCGGGGACTAGCGGGAGTTGGTACAATGAGCAGTTCTTC.

This clone was counted between two and nine times. The chain is built from TRBV2 and TRBJ1-4, with D tentatively TRBD1 (5 bases). V lost 6 bases, J lost 6 bases, and 14 bases lay in between. Germline CDR1 SNHLY, CDR2 FYNNEI. The CDR3 is 14 residues long. The CDR3, as DNA: TGTGCCAGCAGCGGAGGGACGGGGTATGAAAAACTGTTTTTT. It is translated as CASSGGTGYEKLFF.

V usage is TRBV4-3 and J usage is TRBJ1-1; D gene ambiguous. Per germline, CDR1 LGHNA and CDR2 YSLEER. CDR3 length: 14 residues. V lost 3 bases to trimming and J lost 4 bases, with 12 bases between them. CDR3 sequence: CASSQDARGTEAFF. The DNA of the CDR3 is TGCGCCAGCAGCCAGGACGCCCGGGGCACTGAAGCTTTCTTT.

The J gene is TRBJ1-3, the V gene TRBV30; a weak D match, TRBD1 (6 bases). Germline loops: CDR1 GTSNPN, CDR2 SVGIG (reference sequence). CDR3 length: 14 amino acids. V lost 4 bases and J lost 3, with 13 bases in between. The CDR3 sequence is CAWMRGFDGNTIYF. The CDR3 DNA sequence: TGTGCCTGGATGAGGGGGTTCGATGGAAACACCATATATTTT.

This clone showed up just a few times. The rearrangement links TRBV10-3 to TRBJ2-1, with TRBD2 identical over 12 bases. The CDR3 sequence is 14 residues long. After removal of 8 bases from V and 7 bases from J, the junction contained 6 bases not matched to a gene. Germline CDR1 is ENHRY and CDR2 is SYGVKD. CDR3 coding DNA: TGTGCCATCCGTTCTAGCGGGGGGGAGAATGAGCAGTTCTTC. Protein: CAIRSSGGENEQFF.

V is TRBV6-1 and J is TRBJ2-5, with a possible D match to TRBD1 (5 bases). The J call may be in error: the DNA end matches TRBJ2-7 better. Germline assignment: CDR1 MNHNS and CDR2 SASEGT. CDR3 length: 13 residues. CDR3 protein: CASSVLTVNEQYF. The DNA for the CDR3 is TGTGCCAGCAGTGTCCTGACAGTCAACGAGCAGTACTTC.

V gene TRBV28 combines with J gene TRBJ1-2; D is possibly TRBD1 (5 bases). The germline V gene has CDR1 MDHEN and CDR2 SYDVKM. The CDR3 loop spans 13 amino acids. V was shortened by 6 bases and J by 4 bases, with 12 bases between the two germline ends. CDR3 nucleotides: TGTGCCAGCAGGGGCACAGGCGCCTATGGCTACACCTTC. Amino acids: CASRGTGAYGYTF.

In this sample, this clone turned up a few times. The chain is built from TRBV19 and TRBJ2-1; the D is unclear. This CDR3 is 12 amino acids long. V lost 3 bases and J lost 10, with 10 bases in between. The germline CDR1 and CDR2 sequences are LNHDA and SQIVND (reference sequence). Here the CDR3 reads CASSMRELEQFF. CDR3 DNA sequence: TGTGCCAGTAGTATGAGAGAGTTGGAGCAGTTCTTC.

This clone was seen a handful of times. The chain carries TRBV30 and TRBJ1-1; TRBD1 aligns across 12 bases. J was trimmed by 4 bases and V by 0 bases; bases with no gene match: 6. The germline V gene has CDR1 GTSNPN and CDR2 SVGIG (reference sequence). This CDR3 spans 16 amino acids. The CDR3 DNA reads TGTGCCTGGAGTGTGGGGGGGGACAGGGGGCTCACTGAAGCTTTCTTT. This sequence encodes CAWSVGGDRGLTEAFF.

The chain joins TRBV7-2 to TRBJ2-1, with 9 bases identical to TRBD2. Germline trimming cut 5 bases from V and 8 bases from J; bases unmatched to any gene: 7. The CDR3 has 14 amino acids. The germline CDR1 and CDR2 sequences are SGHTA and FQGNSA. The CDR3 region has the DNA TGTGCCAGCAGCCTGACTAGCGGAAGACATGAGCAGTTCTTC. Translation: CASSLTSGRHEQFF.

In this sample, this clone turned up a few times. The CDR3 coding sequence is TGTGCCAGCAGCAGGAACCGGGACAGGGTCACTGAAGCTTTCTTT. Its translation is CASSRNRDRVTEAFF. V and J are TRBV7-9 and TRBJ1-1, with 9 bases aligning to TRBD1. J was trimmed by 4 bases and V by 5 bases; bases with no gene match: 8. Per the germline V gene, CDR1 is SEHNR and CDR2 is FQNEAQ (reference sequence). CDR3 length: 15 residues.

This clone was found a few times. The chain couples TRBV6-6 to TRBJ2-6, with D possibly TRBD1 on 5 matching bases. Germline V lookup: CDR1 MNHNY, CDR2 SVGAGI (reference sequence). The CDR3 covers 14 residues. V was shortened by 5 bases and J by 1 base, with 6 bases between the two germline ends. CDR3 in DNA: TGTGCCAGCAGTCCAGGGTCTGGGGCCAACGTCCTGACTTTC. Translated: CASSPGSGANVLTF.

The sample holds a few counts of this clone. CDR3 residues: CASSPGLARTYNEQFF. DNA of the CDR3: TGTGCCAGCAGCCCGGGACTAGCGAGAACCTACAATGAGCAGTTCTTC. The V and J genes are TRBV7-2 and TRBJ2-1; 10 nucleotides match TRBD2. From germline, CDR1 is SGHTA and CDR2 FQGNSA. The ends lost 5 bases at V and 2 bases at J; junction bases unmatched: 6. The CDR3 is 16 residues long.

The J gene is TRBJ2-7, the V gene TRBV29-1; 7 bases map to TRBD1. This CDR3 region has 12 residues. Germline trimming cut 4 bases from V and 6 bases from J; bases unmatched to any gene: 6. Germline CDR1 is SQVTM and CDR2 is ANQGSEA. CDR3 residues: CSVVGTEGEQYF. The CDR3 nucleotides are TGCAGCGTTGTCGGGACAGAAGGCGAGCAGTACTTC.